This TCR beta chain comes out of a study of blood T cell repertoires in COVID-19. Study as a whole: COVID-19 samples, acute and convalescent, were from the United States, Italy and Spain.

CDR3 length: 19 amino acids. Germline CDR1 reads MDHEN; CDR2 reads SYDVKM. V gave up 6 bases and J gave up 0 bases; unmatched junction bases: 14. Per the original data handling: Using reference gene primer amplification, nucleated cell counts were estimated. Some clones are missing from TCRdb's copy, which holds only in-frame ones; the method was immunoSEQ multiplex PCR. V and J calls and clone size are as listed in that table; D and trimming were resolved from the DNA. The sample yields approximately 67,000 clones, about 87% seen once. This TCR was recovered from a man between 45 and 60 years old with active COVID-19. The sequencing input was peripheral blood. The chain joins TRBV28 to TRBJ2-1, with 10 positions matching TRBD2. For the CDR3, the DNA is TGTGCCAGCAGCACTCGACTAGCGGGCGCCCCGACCTCCTACAATGAGCAGTTCTTC. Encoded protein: CASSTRLAGAPTSYNEQFF.